The 10 T cell receptor beta chains listed next were all sequenced from one sample in a study of Graves' ophthalmopathy and Graves' hyperthyroidism. Amplification of the TCR beta CDR3 regions used RNA transcripts (as template). An opening RT-PCR round employed HTBI primers and preceded a second-round multiplex PCR. A single record per CDR3 protein comes from TCRdb applying MiXCR to the multiplex PCR reads. The sample holds about 500,000 distinct CDR3 sequences, approximately 37% seen once. The sample consisted of peripheral blood or thyroid tissue (not recorded which). The receptors come from an adult man with Graves' hyperthyroidism.

The V call is TRBV7-3, the J call TRBJ2-2; D unresolved. V gave up 6 bases and J gave up 3 bases, with 5 bases separating them. The CDR3 loop spans 12 amino acids. CDR1 is SGHTA and CDR2 is FQGTGA in the germline V gene. CDR3 protein: CASSTDTGELFF. CDR3 DNA sequence: TGTGCCAGCAGTACGGACACCGGGGAGCTGTTTTTT.

The V gene is TRBV20-1, the J gene TRBJ2-7, with 7 bases that match TRBD1. The V and J ends lost 3 bases and 3 bases, in that order; junction bases with no gene match: 5. CDR3 length: 13 residues. Germline CDR1 DFQATT, CDR2 SNEGSKA (reference sequence). Here the CDR3 DNA reads TGCAGTGCTAGGTGGGCAGGGGGCTACGAGCAGTACTTC. Amino acids: CSARWAGGYEQYF.

This chain's CDR3 is CASRRLAGGGTGELFF. CDR3 bases: TGTGCCAGCAGAAGACTAGCGGGAGGAGGTACCGGGGAGCTGTTTTTT. This chain connects TRBV7-2 to TRBJ2-2; 13 bases fit TRBD2. CDR3 length: 16 residues. The J segment lost 5 bases and the V segment lost 6 bases, leaving 6 bases of the junction unmatched. Germline CDR1 and CDR2: SGHTA and FQGNSA.

The chain recombines TRBV24-1 with TRBJ2-7; TRBD2 might be the D (5 bases). The DNA end is more similar to TRBJ2-1, so the J call may be wrong. The CDR3 runs to 14 residues. CDR1 and CDR2 from the germline V gene are KGHDR and SFDVKD. This chain's CDR3 is CATSDSGSYNEQFF. The CDR3 DNA reads TGTGCCACCAGTGATAGCGGATCCTACAATGAGCAGTTCTTC.

V gene TRBV7-9 combines with J gene TRBJ2-7, with a weak D call TRBD2 (6 bases). The CDR3 is 17 amino acids. Germline V gives CDR1 SEHNR, CDR2 FQNEAQ (reference sequence). The V end was cut by 3 bases, the J end by 0 bases, with 18 bases between. Written as DNA, the CDR3 is TGTGCCAGCAGCTTGGGCGTCGGGACTGAGAGCTCCTACGAGCAGTACTTC. Translation: CASSLGVGTESSYEQYF.

Worth noting for this clonotype: At one end the junction does not follow the germline gene, possibly because of a read error. The chain carries TRBV7-2 and TRBJ1-4; a possible D gene is TRBD1 (6 bases). The CDR3 has 12 amino acids. Germline V gene data show CDR1 as SGHTA and CDR2 as FQGNSA. This CDR3 is CASSLDSRPLSF. CDR3 bases: TGTGCCAGCAGCTTGGACAGCCGTCCTCTGTCTTTT.

This clonotype was seen a single time. The CDR3 is CASSLDVPQGRYEQYF. As DNA, the CDR3 is TGTGCCAGCAGCTTAGACGTTCCACAGGGGAGGTACGAGCAGTACTTC. The chain combines TRBV7-2 with TRBJ2-7, with D perhaps TRBD1 (7 bases). The V gene's germline CDR1 is SGHTA and CDR2 FQGNSA. This CDR3 has 16 amino acids. V shed 1 base and J shed 4 bases, with 17 bases lying between them.

This clonotype was picked up many times. The rearrangement uses TRBV12-3 or TRBV12-4 and TRBJ1-2; 9 bases map to TRBD1. CDR3 length equals 15 residues. The ends lost 6 bases at V and 4 bases at J; junction bases unmatched: 9. For the CDR3, the DNA is TGTGCCAGCAGCCAATGGGGGACAGGGACCTATGGCTACACCTTC. Translation: CASSQWGTGTYGYTF.

This clonotype was seen only a few times. V and J are TRBV30 and TRBJ2-7; 10 nucleotides match TRBD2. The V gene's germline CDR1 is GTSNPN and CDR2 SVGIG (reference sequence). V was pared by 4 bases and J by 7 bases, with 10 bases of the junction left unmatched. The CDR3 is 14 amino acids. The chain's CDR3 is CAWTSGRALGEQYF. The CDR3 region has the DNA TGTGCCTGGACCAGCGGGAGGGCCTTGGGAGAGCAGTACTTC.

To note about this clonotype: The junction does not match germline at one end; this may be a read error. V and J are TRBV12-3 or TRBV12-4 and TRBJ1-1; 8 nucleotides agree with TRBD1. This CDR3 comprises 13 residues. CDR3 DNA: TGTGCCAGCATCTTGACAGGGGCGACTGGAGCTTTCTTT. Its protein product is CASILTGATGAFF.